These T cell receptor beta chains were read from a single sample in a study of blood T cell repertoires in COVID-19. Sequenced by immunoSEQ multiplex PCR; TCRdb stores in-frame clones only, minus some. The sample has about 160,000 clones, 80% seen once. What was sequenced was PBMCs or T cells enriched from blood (not recorded which). The receptors originated from a woman aged 55 to 70 who had recovered from COVID-19. The CDR3 runs from the conserved cysteine through the conserved F or W. D genes are given only for firm matches. Where a row states a size, it is once, few, many or the class of an expanded clone; other rows omit it.

DNA | CDR3 | length | V | D | size | J
TGTGCCAGCAGTTTATCTGGGCCATACCTCGATGGCTACACCTTC | CASSLSGPYLDGYTF | 15 | TRBV27 | . | . | TRBJ1-2
TGTGCCATCAGACTGACAGGGGTGAATGGCAATCAGCCCCAGCATTTT | CAIRLTGVNGNQPQHF | 16 | TRBV19 | TRBD1 | . | TRBJ1-5
TGCGCCAGCAGCGTGTTGACAGGGGGCATAACAGATACGCAGTATTTT | CASSVLTGGITDTQYF | 16 | TRBV5-1 | TRBD1 | . | TRBJ2-3
TGTGCCAGCAGCTTAAAGTCGGTAGCGGGGGCAGAGTTCTTC | CASSLKSVAGAEFF | 14 | TRBV7-2 | TRBD2 | . | TRBJ2-1
TGTGCCAGTAGTATTCCCTCCCTCGGGGAGCTGTTTTTT | CASSIPSLGELFF | 13 | TRBV19 | . | . | TRBJ2-2
TGCAGCGCCGATCGGGGGGTCGGCTATGGCTACACCTTC | CSADRGVGYGYTF | 13 | TRBV29-1 | . | . | TRBJ1-2
TGTGCCAGCAGTTCCCGCAGCTCCTATAATTCACCCCTCCACTTT | CASSSRSSYNSPLHF | 15 | TRBV27 | . | . | TRBJ1-6
TGCGCCAGCAGCGCGCCGCTCCAAGAGACCCAGTACTTC | CASSAPLQETQYF | 13 | TRBV4-1 | . | . | TRBJ2-5
TGCGCCAGCTCGGGTCTAGCGGGAGACACCGGGGAGCTGTTTTTT | CASSGLAGDTGELFF | 15 | TRBV5-1 | TRBD2 | . | TRBJ2-2
TGCGCCAGCAGCCAAGAACCGGACACAACCTACGAGCAGTACTTC | CASSQEPDTTYEQYF | 15 | TRBV4-1 | . | . | TRBJ2-7
TGTGCCAGCAGCCCTGGCCTTTACGAGCAGTACTTC | CASSPGLYEQYF | 12 | TRBV7-2 | . | few | TRBJ2-7
TGTGCCAGCAGTTTCTACACAGATACGCAGTATTTT | CASSFYTDTQYF | 12 | TRBV3-1/TRBV3-2 | . | . | TRBJ2-3
TGTGCCATCAGTGAGGGACCTGACAGGGTTGATAGTGAGCAGTTCTTC | CAISEGPDRVDSEQFF | 16 | TRBV10-3 | TRBD1 | . | TRBJ2-1
TGTGCCACCAGCAGAGTCCCGAGCTCCTACGAGCAGTACTTC | CATSRVPSSYEQYF | 14 | TRBV15 | . | . | TRBJ2-7
TGTGCCAGCAGCCGAGACGGGGGGAGGTACAATGAGCAGTTCTTC | CASSRDGGRYNEQFF | 15 | TRBV3-1/TRBV3-2 | TRBD2 | once | TRBJ2-1
TGTGCCAGCTCACCGGCCACAGGGATGAATGAAAAACTGTTTTTT | CASSPATGMNEKLFF | 15 | TRBV18 | . | once | TRBJ1-4
TGTGCCAGCAGCGCCAGCGGGGGGAACTACAATGAGCAGTTCTTC | CASSASGGNYNEQFF | 15 | TRBV5-4 | TRBD2 | . | TRBJ2-1
TGTGCCAGCAGTTTTGGCAATTCCTACGAGCAGTACTTC | CASSFGNSYEQYF | 13 | TRBV12-3/TRBV12-4 | . | . | TRBJ2-7
TGCAGCGCACGGACAGGGCAGGAGCAGCCCCAGCATTTT | CSARTGQEQPQHF | 13 | TRBV29-1 | TRBD1 | . | TRBJ1-5
TGCAGCGTGGTAGACAGGCTTAGCTCCTACGAGCAGTACTTC | CSVVDRLSSYEQYF | 14 | TRBV29-1 | . | . | TRBJ2-7
TGTGCCGAACGGGGGAGGAACACCGGGGAGCTGTTTTTT | CAERGRNTGELFF | 13 | TRBV25-1 | . | few | TRBJ2-2
TGTGCCAGCAGCAAGAGGGACAGTAGAGCCTACGAGCAGTACTTC | CASSKRDSRAYEQYF | 15 | TRBV2 | TRBD1 | . | TRBJ2-7
TGTGCCAGCACCCTAGACGGGAACACAGATACGCAGTATTTT | CASTLDGNTDTQYF | 14 | TRBV2 | . | . | TRBJ2-3
TGTGCCAGCTCGGAGCCAGCCACGAACACTGAAGCTTTCTTT | CASSEPATNTEAFF | 14 | TRBV18 | . | . | TRBJ1-1
TGTGCCAGTAGTATCTTGGGGGCGCGGAACACTGAAGCTTTCTTT | CASSILGARNTEAFF | 15 | TRBV19 | . | . | TRBJ1-1